The TCR beta chain described here comes from a study of T cell responses to AZD1222 COVID-19 vaccine (dated by TCRdb to the early 2020s). Background for the entire study: Because spike-specific TCR depth and breadth did not differ between the two schedules, AZD1222 recipients who got a second dose at roughly 4 weeks were pooled with those who got a second dose at roughly 12 weeks. Trial participants were enrolled by age into 18-55, 56-69 and 70-plus year subgroups, with around 150, 28 and 57 TCR-sequenced participants respectively. TCR sequencing was performed for fewer than 250 trial participants, of whom about 210 were given two doses of AZD1222 and around 25 were given two doses of MenACWY control vaccine. On the study overall, not on this receptor specifically: Epitopes outside the regions mutated in the B.1.351 and B.1.1.7 variants were reportedly recognized by nearly half of the unique spike-specific TCRs. Because no samples from the day 14 peak response were available, repertoires could be characterized only after the peak T cell response. The 56-69-year group was small, and its depth increase did not reach significance, likely because of low power. Conclusions about previously exposed vaccinees are limited, since just six AZD1222 recipients were seropositive for SARS-CoV-2 at baseline. Participants were mostly white British and included more females than males, and it was suggested by the authors that clonal diversity may have been underestimated. After two AZD1222 doses, spike-specific TCR breadth and depth were significantly higher than at day 0 and than in MenACWY recipients. CD4 TCRs associated with the vaccine covered the entire spike protein, and the dominant responses were in regions 160-218 and 743-854.

Details on this clone: Its antigen is still unknown. No base quality information exists; no much larger clone differs at one position.

The time point label here, explained by the study, means: baseline before first vaccination. The vaccinee samples were drawn from two UK trials, COV001 and COV002, one of which was a single-blind randomized controlled phase 2/3 trial testing AZD1222 (ChAdOx1 nCoV-19) in healthy adults. Trial participant PBMC samples were collected at day 0 and day 28 after the second dose for TCRbeta chain sequencing. The CDR3 regions of human TCRbeta chains were subjected to immunosequencing. For the original study's pipeline: TCRs in the repertoires were compared against a reference library of SARS-CoV-2-specific TCRs that had been generated with the MIRA antigen-specificity platform. Breadth was defined as the fraction of unique TCRs that were SARS-CoV-2-associated. Depth was defined as the fraction of total T cells that were SARS-CoV-2-associated. Each spike-specific TCR was assigned to its reactive spike region and to a CD4 or CD8 class using the MIRA data. Log10-transformed breadth and depth values were compared by one-way ANOVA with Sidak's multiple comparisons tests. What TCRdb holds here is the immuneACCESS table cut down to in-frame rearrangements. Part of the clones is not present; checked against another copy, under half of the missing clones reflect an unresolved V gene, and the others are unexplained. V and J calls and clone size are those listed in that table; D and trimming were worked out from the DNA. This sample gives 150,000 to 200,000 clones in total; 85% to 90% of them show up just once. The ten most abundant clones make up roughly 6.5% of the sample.

The source is an adult in good health. The sequencing used peripheral blood, collected on day 0 of AZD1222 vaccination.

CDR3 region: CASSFGQAYEQYF. The DNA reads TGTGCCAGCAGTTTCGGACAGGCCTACGAGCAGTACTTC. The V and J segments used are TRBV6-5 and TRBJ2-7, and 7 junctional nucleotides match TRBD1. The CDR3 numbers 13 residues from cysteine through phenylalanine. Only the CDR3 portion is preserved as DNA: 39 bases, with reading frame beginning at the first base. The germline V and J ends show losses of 4 bases and 2 bases respectively, and no gene match explains 2 bases of the junction. The germline V gene sets CDR1 to MNHEY and CDR2 to SVGAGI.